This T cell receptor (beta chain) was retrieved from a study of identical twins (dated by TCRdb to the mid-2010s). Concerning the study at large: To test whether fetal clonotypes persist, the study used deep sequencing on TCR alpha and beta repertoires from monozygotic twins, unrelated adults of various ages, and cord blood. To rule out contamination, the twin experiments were replicated at different times with different library preparation protocols. The paper as a whole reports these results and caveats: Because the same donors could not be followed over many years, the conclusions relied on cross-sectional statistical analysis. Invariant T cells such as MAIT and iNKT could partly confound zero-insertion analyses, though diverse VJ usage argued against this for most clonotypes. Out-of-frame TCR alpha sequences shared between twins showed an excess of low generation-probability sequences compared with coincidental sharing between unrelated individuals. In monozygotic twins, recombination models systematically underestimated out-of-frame TCR alpha sharing, but the models matched the sharing seen between unrelated individuals. Abundant cord blood beta clonotypes had fewer insertions, young adult naive repertoires showed a similar but weaker trend, and memory repertoires showed no such trend. In beta out-of-frame sequences, excess twin sharing was weaker, because having fewer shared sequences lowered the signal-to-noise ratio.

All donors were healthy Caucasians. Three pairs of female monozygotic twins, all aged about 18 to 29 years, made up the twin cohort. Positive isolation kits from Invitrogen were used to isolate the CD4+ and CD8+ T cell populations. This clonotype appeared many times. Its specific antigen is unknown. Within one base of it there is no much larger clone, and no base qualities were kept. The method behind the library was 5' RACE. Sequenced using an Illumina HiSeq 2000. A universal primer binding site was added through template switching, and the final cDNA carried a unique molecular identifier so that TCR cDNA molecules could be counted accurately. Specific primers in the conserved constant-segment region were used to synthesize first-strand cDNA for the TCR alpha and beta chains. Each cDNA library was double barcoded, with a SMART-Mk sample barcode plus Illumina barcodes, to control for contamination. Two successive PCR steps introduced TruSeq adapter sequences along with Illumina sample barcodes. Sequencing of the TCR alpha and beta cDNA libraries was done on the Illumina HiSeq platform using custom primers. Regarding the original processing steps: Raw reads were processed with MiGEC to extract unique molecular identifiers, and MiXCR was used to determine CDR3 positions. Recombination models were inferred per individual with the repgenHMM and IGoR tools using an EM algorithm. Shared clonotypes were analyzed with the tcR package in R, and sharing was normalized by the product of cloneset sizes. To study raw recombination without the effects of thymic and clonal selection, out-of-frame nonproductive sequences were analyzed. The public reads were run again by TCRdb, first through fastp at Q25 and then through MiXCR, and only productive beta chains were kept. Every distinct CDR3 protein forms one entry, paired with its most common genes and DNA. The V and J calls were determined by TCRdb, not by the authors. The sample yields 250,000 or so distinct CDR3 sequences; around 8.8% were counted once. The ten largest make up less than 4% of the sample.

Trimmed from V: 2 bases; trimmed from J: 8 bases; junction bases lacking a gene match: 6. The CDR3 runs 14 amino acids, cysteine and phenylalanine included. The kept DNA is CDR3 alone, 42 bases in frame from the first base. CDR1 and CDR2 were assigned from the germline V gene as SQVTM and ANQGSEA. The sample was also reused in another study, on yellow fever vaccine responses in identical twins. The second study's paper adds: According to the authors, the vaccine-induced T cell response in identical twins seemed to be partly convergent and partly specific to each individual. Focusing on identical twins, the study followed the T cell clones that responded to the vaccine, and did so with precision.

The receptor was isolated from a woman aged 18-29 years in good health. The sequence links TRBV29-1 to TRBJ2-1; TRBD1 aligns with 10 central bases. Sequencing was carried out using CD8+ T cells sorted from blood. The CDR3 in this case is CSVEWDRGFDEQFF. The DNA sequence is as follows: TGCAGCGTTGAATGGGACAGGGGTTTCGATGAGCAGTTCTTC.